A selection of T cell receptor beta chains follows, all from one sample in a study of B cell selection in AIRE deficiency. Data came from immunoSEQ multiplex PCR; TCRdb stores just in-frame clones and leaves some out. The sample includes fewer than 25,000 clones, roughly 96% of them seen just once. Material for sequencing was CD4+CD127+ conventional T cells sorted from PBMCs. The receptors originated from a human donor in good health. CDR3s include the opening cysteine and the closing phenylalanine or tryptophan. The D gene is left open where the match is weak.

d_gene: NA; v_gene: TRBV5-1; j_gene: TRBJ2-6; CDR3aa: CASSLAVAGANVLTF
d_gene: TRBD1; v_gene: TRBV19; j_gene: TRBJ1-5; CDR3aa: CASSLRGRNQLQHF
d_gene: NA; v_gene: TRBV5-6; j_gene: TRBJ1-2; CDR3aa: CASSPGRLKGGYTF
d_gene: TRBD2; v_gene: TRBV7-2; j_gene: TRBJ2-2; CDR3aa: CASSLVASGGSGELFF
d_gene: NA; v_gene: TRBV5-1; j_gene: TRBJ1-1; CDR3aa: CASSVQGRNVGTEAFF
d_gene: NA; v_gene: TRBV27; j_gene: TRBJ1-2; CDR3aa: CASSFNDPRYGYTF
d_gene: NA; v_gene: TRBV7-2; j_gene: TRBJ1-5; CDR3aa: CASSLIRGYNQPQHF
d_gene: TRBD2; v_gene: TRBV4-2; j_gene: TRBJ2-3; CDR3aa: CASSPWTSGGSSTDTQYF
d_gene: NA; v_gene: TRBV6-1; j_gene: TRBJ1-2; CDR3aa: CASSEAYGYTF
d_gene: NA; v_gene: TRBV25-1; j_gene: TRBJ1-1; CDR3aa: CASSDWANTEAFF
d_gene: TRBD1; v_gene: TRBV10-3; j_gene: TRBJ1-3; CDR3aa: CATRQGISSGNTIYF
d_gene: NA; v_gene: TRBV5-6; j_gene: TRBJ1-6; CDR3aa: CASSLAGKDNSPLHF
d_gene: TRBD1; v_gene: TRBV5-4; j_gene: TRBJ1-3; CDR3aa: CASSDSGTGGFGNTIYF
d_gene: TRBD2; v_gene: TRBV6-5; j_gene: TRBJ2-7; CDR3aa: CASRTSGSYEQYF
d_gene: TRBD2; v_gene: TRBV7-3; j_gene: TRBJ2-1; CDR3aa: CASSTSGNEQFF
d_gene: TRBD1; v_gene: TRBV19; j_gene: TRBJ1-5; CDR3aa: CASSVDRGGNQPQHF
d_gene: NA; v_gene: TRBV9; j_gene: TRBJ1-1; CDR3aa: CASSVLPGEGTEAFF
d_gene: TRBD2; v_gene: TRBV5-1; j_gene: TRBJ2-2; CDR3aa: CASSRRSSGGTGELFF
d_gene: NA; v_gene: TRBV5-1; j_gene: TRBJ2-2; CDR3aa: CASSRDPGRADTGELFF
d_gene: NA; v_gene: TRBV5-1; j_gene: TRBJ2-7; CDR3aa: CASSLDLGPYEQYF
d_gene: NA; v_gene: TRBV6-4; j_gene: TRBJ2-3; CDR3aa: CASSDNTGFADTQYF
d_gene: NA; v_gene: TRBV21-1; j_gene: TRBJ1-5; CDR3aa: CASSRDSNQPQHF
d_gene: TRBD1; v_gene: TRBV5-1; j_gene: TRBJ1-6; CDR3aa: CASSTLGQGSNSPLHF
d_gene: NA; v_gene: TRBV7-9; j_gene: TRBJ1-1; CDR3aa: CASSPRGPSGTEAFF
d_gene: NA; v_gene: TRBV6-5; j_gene: TRBJ1-5; CDR3aa: CASSEHGSNQPQHF
d_gene: TRBD1; v_gene: TRBV19; j_gene: TRBJ1-2; CDR3aa: CASMRTGANYGYTF
d_gene: NA; v_gene: TRBV10-1; j_gene: TRBJ1-5; CDR3aa: CASSESVGQPQHF
d_gene: TRBD1; v_gene: TRBV7-9; j_gene: TRBJ2-1; CDR3aa: CASSSQGALSNEQFF
d_gene: TRBD2; v_gene: TRBV2; j_gene: TRBJ2-3; CDR3aa: CASTQGAGGPDTQYF
d_gene: NA; v_gene: TRBV5-4; j_gene: TRBJ1-6; CDR3aa: CASSLEGFYNSPLHF
d_gene: TRBD1; v_gene: TRBV6-1; j_gene: TRBJ1-1; CDR3aa: CASSPQGDTEAFF
d_gene: NA; v_gene: TRBV29-1; j_gene: TRBJ1-4; CDR3aa: CSAPDRGNEKLFF
d_gene: NA; v_gene: TRBV4-3; j_gene: TRBJ2-5; CDR3aa: CASSQARRETQYF